This T cell receptor beta chain was captured by sequencing in a study of blood T cell repertoires in COVID-19. Study as a whole: The samples span acute and convalescent COVID-19 from the United States, Italy and Spain. Sources were T cells, B-cell-depleted T cells, or PBMCs; the material itself was cDNA or gDNA.

Per germline, CDR1 SGHDN and CDR2 FVKESK. The CDR3 length is 12 residues. V dropped 1 base and J dropped 6 bases, with 6 bases sitting between them. Under the authors' procedure: The authors estimated nucleated cell counts from reference gene primer amplification. Measured with immunoSEQ multiplex PCR; TCRdb has only the in-frame clones, and not every one. For V, J and clone size, that table is used; D and trimming come from the DNA. The data contain 25,000 to 30,000 clones, 88% of them singletons. The V gene is TRBV14, the J gene TRBJ1-2; D not resolved. Sequenced material: peripheral blood. The clonotype was recovered from a man between 65 and 79 years old with acute or convalescent COVID-19. Here the CDR3 DNA reads TGTGCCAGCAGCCAAGCCCTTCATGGCTACACCTTC. Translating gives CASSQALHGYTF.